Given below is one T cell receptor (beta chain) in context. This entry is derived from a study of shared T cell receptors in the human thymus. This CDR3 spans 16 amino acids. CDR1 is LGHNA and CDR2 is YSLEER in the germline V gene. The V segment lost 3 bases and the J segment 3 bases; nucleotides outside the gene matches: 10. TCRdb keeps only in-frame clones here, not all; method: immunoSEQ multiplex PCR. The table shows hundreds of thousands of clones, with 75% to 90% occurring only once. In addition, the sample was reused for a study of human thymus T cells. That source notes: The thymus tissue came from resections taken during corrective heart surgery. Thymic and blood repertoires appeared to display a bias in their usage of V and J genes.

The chain combines TRBV4-3 with TRBJ2-5, with 7 bases that match TRBD2. The clonotype comes from a girl younger than two with a congenital heart defect. The material sequenced was thymocytes. DNA of the CDR3: TGCGCCAGCAGCCAGAAGTTTGGACTAGGTAAAGAGACCCAGTACTTC. This codes for CASSQKFGLGKETQYF.